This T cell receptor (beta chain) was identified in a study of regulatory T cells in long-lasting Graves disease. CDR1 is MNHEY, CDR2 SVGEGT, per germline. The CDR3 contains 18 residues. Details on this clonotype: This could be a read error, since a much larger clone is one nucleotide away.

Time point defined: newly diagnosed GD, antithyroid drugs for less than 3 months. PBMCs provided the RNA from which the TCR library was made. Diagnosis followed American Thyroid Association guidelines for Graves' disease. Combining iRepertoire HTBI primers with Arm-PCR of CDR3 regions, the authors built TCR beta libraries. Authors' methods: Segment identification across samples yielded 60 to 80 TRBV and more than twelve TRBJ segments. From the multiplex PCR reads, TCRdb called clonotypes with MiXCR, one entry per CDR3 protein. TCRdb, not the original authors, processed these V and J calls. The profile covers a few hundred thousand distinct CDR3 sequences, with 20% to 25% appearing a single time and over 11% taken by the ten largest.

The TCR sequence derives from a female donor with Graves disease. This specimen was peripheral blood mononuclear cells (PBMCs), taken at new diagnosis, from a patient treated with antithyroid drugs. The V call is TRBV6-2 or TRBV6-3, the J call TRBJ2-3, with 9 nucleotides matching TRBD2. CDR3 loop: CASSYSIGGGGARDMQYF. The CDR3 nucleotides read TGTGCCAGCAGTTACTCGATTGGAGGCGGGGGGGCCAGGGATATGCAGTATTTT.